The entry below gives a single T cell receptor beta chain sequence along with its context. The data were taken from a study of T cell responses to AZD1222 COVID-19 vaccine. The CDR3 has 13 residues. Trimming took off 7 bases at V and 4 bases at J, with 10 bases between the two ends. Germline V gene sequence: CDR1 LNHDA, CDR2 SQIVND (reference sequence). This table comes from immunoSEQ multiplex PCR, and its TCRdb copy is limited to in-frame clones, with some not included. The repertoire holds over 85,000 clones, with roughly 93% as singletons. The sequencing used peripheral blood, collected 28 days after the second AZD1222 dose. The V gene is TRBV19, the J gene TRBJ1-4; a weak D match, TRBD1 (5 bases). This receptor was obtained from an adult who received the AZD1222 COVID-19 vaccine. CDR3 in amino acids: CASKRQFNEKLFF. For the CDR3, the DNA is TGTGCCAGTAAGCGACAGTTTAATGAAAAACTGTTTTTT.